This T cell receptor beta chain was sequenced for a study of blood T cells in healthy people across ages. General study findings and limits: Samples with more naive T cells showed higher observed beta diversity.

This clonotype has a handful of counts. Its antigen is still unknown. A J-beta primer mix and a sample-barcoded 5' primer were used in a second PCR of roughly 6 to 11 cycles. A template-switch adaptor that had 12 random nucleotides put a tag on each cDNA molecule. TCRdb re-called the 5' RACE reads with MiXCR, one entry per CDR3 protein. Found here are 1.5 million to 2 million distinct CDR3 sequences, just under 50% of them singletons; the top ten hold roughly 2%. The CDR3 is 16 amino acids. Trimming cost V 5 bases and J 1 base; bases outside gene matches: 8. In germline, CDR1 is LGHDT, CDR2 YNNKEL (reference sequence).

The receptor was isolated from a woman aged 35 to 49 in good health. Material for sequencing was blood. The rearrangement links TRBV3-1 to TRBJ2-5; TRBD2 matches 9 bases. The CDR3 loop is CASSSGGGGLQETQYF. CDR3 sequence (DNA): TGTGCCAGCAGCTCCGGCGGGGGGGGGCTCCAAGAGACCCAGTACTTC.